The 18 T cell receptor beta chains presented below share a single source sample, sequenced in a study of blood T cell repertoires in COVID-19. Sequencing used immunoSEQ multiplex PCR; TCRdb keeps in-frame clones, though not all of them. In the table there are 250,000 to 300,000 clones, 75% to 90% of which are singletons. Sequencing was done on a sample of peripheral blood. Receptor source: a man aged 30-40 years with active or convalescent COVID-19.

This clone was observed once. This CDR3 reads CASRHQNSNQPQHF. For the CDR3, the DNA is TGTGCCAGCAGACATCAAAATAGCAATCAGCCCCAGCATTTT. This sequence joins TRBV6-6 and TRBJ1-5; D not resolved. The V end lost 6 bases, the J end lost 0 bases, and 9 bases lay between the germline ends. Germline CDR1 reads MNHNY; CDR2 reads SVGAGI (reference sequence). The CDR3 has 14 amino acids.

This sequence joins TRBV7-2 and TRBJ2-7; TRBD1 is a possible D gene (6 bases). Germline CDR1 and CDR2: SGHTA and FQGNSA. This CDR3 has 15 residues. The germline V and J ends were trimmed by 5 bases and 0 bases, with 14 bases remaining between them. CDR3 in amino acids: CASSAARDNSYEQYF. The CDR3 nucleotides are TGTGCCAGCAGCGCGGCCCGGGACAACTCCTACGAGCAGTACTTC.

The CDR3 DNA reads TGTGCCAGCAGCTTGGGGACAGGCACTAGAAGGTCTGAAGCTTTCTTT. It yields the protein CASSLGTGTRRSEAFF. This chain uses TRBV7-6 with TRBJ1-1, with 8 positions matching TRBD1. Losses at the gene ends were 3 bases for V and 6 bases for J; bases not matched to a gene: 12. Germline V gene sequence: CDR1 SGHVS, CDR2 FNYEAQ. This CDR3 is 16 amino acids long.

The chain combines TRBV12-5 with TRBJ1-6; a possible D gene is TRBD1 (5 bases). Germline lookup yields CDR1 LGHNT and CDR2 FRNRAP. The ends were cut back, 3 bases at V and 7 bases at J, with 28 bases in the middle. CDR3 length: 20 residues. The CDR3 DNA reads as TGTGCTAGTGGTTTTCGAGGAGTAGGGGTCGGAGTCACATTGAATTCACCCCTCCACTTT. Translated, it gives CASGFRGVGVGVTLNSPLHF.

The chain joins TRBV7-2 to TRBJ1-1; TRBD1 agrees at 7 bases. CDR3 size: 15 residues. Germline loops: CDR1 SGHTA, CDR2 FQGNSA. V gave up 4 bases and J gave up 4 bases; unmatched junction bases: 9. The CDR3 loop reads CASSSRQGSVTEAFF. The CDR3 DNA sequence: TGTGCCAGCAGCTCGAGACAGGGATCGGTCACTGAAGCTTTCTTT.

V gene TRBV7-2 combines with J gene TRBJ2-3; TRBD2 aligns across 12 bases. Unmatched junction bases numbered 7, after V lost 1 base and J lost 5 bases. The CDR3 runs to 17 residues. From germline, CDR1 is SGHTA and CDR2 FQGNSA. CDR3 in amino acids: CASSLVHLAGGVDTQYF. The DNA for the CDR3 is TGTGCCAGCAGCTTAGTTCACCTAGCGGGGGGGGTAGATACGCAGTATTTT.

V and J are TRBV6-2 or TRBV6-3 and TRBJ1-5; D is ambiguous. This CDR3 is 16 amino acids long. CDR1 is MNHEY and CDR2 is SVGEGT in the germline V gene. V was pared by 3 bases and J by 0 bases, with 12 bases between. This CDR3 is CASSYWYTYSNQPQHF. CDR3 sequence (DNA): TGTGCCAGCAGTTATTGGTATACATATAGCAATCAGCCCCAGCATTTT.

The rearrangement links TRBV6-5 to TRBJ1-4; no reliable D call. This CDR3 is 13 amino acids long. Trimming left V 7 bases short and J 0 bases short, with 6 bases between. The germline gives CDR1 MNHEY, CDR2 SVGAGI. The CDR3 bases are TGTGCCAGCATGGGCCCAACTAATGAAAAACTGTTTTTT. This translates into CASMGPTNEKLFF.

The J gene is TRBJ1-1, the V gene TRBV2; TRBD1 agrees at 8 bases. This CDR3 has 14 residues. V trimming: 9 bases; J trimming: 4 bases; junction bases outside the gene matches: 10. Germline CDR1 reads SNHLY; CDR2 reads FYNNEI. The CDR3 reads CASNVQGAITEAFF. CDR3 nucleotides: TGTGCCAGTAACGTTCAGGGGGCGATCACTGAAGCTTTCTTT. The full variable domain, with the rest looked up from reference TRBV2 and TRBJ1-1, is EPEVTQTPSHQVTQMGQEVILRCVPISNHLYFYWYRQILGQKVEFLVSFYNNEISEKSEIFDDQFSVERPDGSNFTLKIRSTKLEDSAMYFCASNVQGAITEAFFGQGTRLTVV.

This rearrangement joins TRBV23-1 to TRBJ2-7, with D possibly TRBD2 on 6 matching bases. TRBV23-1 is sorted into the ORF group, with uncertain function. The V gene lost 9 bases and the J gene lost 0 bases, with 15 bases spanning the gap. The CDR3 covers 14 residues. The CDR3 DNA reads as TGCGCCAGTCCGGGTCGGGGGAGCTCCTACGAGCAGTACTTC. As protein: CASPGRGSSYEQYF.

CDR3: CASSKARQDKNTGELFF. CDR3 nucleotide sequence: TGTGCCAGCAGCAAAGCGCGACAGGACAAGAACACCGGGGAGCTGTTTTTT. The chain combines TRBV21-1 with TRBJ2-2; the table's D gene call, TRBD1, was not cross checked with the DNA. TRBV21-1 is tagged as a pseudogene. The CDR3 extends over 17 amino acids.

This clone showed up just a few times. The chain combines TRBV15 with TRBJ1-1; D is ambiguous. This CDR3 contains 15 residues. V dropped 0 bases and J dropped 2 bases, with 10 bases sitting between them. CDR1 is LNHNV and CDR2 is YYDKDF in the germline V gene (reference sequence). CDR3 sequence reads: CATSRDLGRNTEAFF. The CDR3 DNA reads as TGTGCCACCAGCAGAGATCTAGGGAGAAACACTGAAGCTTTCTTT.

The chain carries TRBV11-1 and TRBJ2-7, with 7 bases identical to TRBD1. The V gene's germline CDR1 is SGHAT and CDR2 FQDESV (reference sequence). The CDR3 is made up of 15 amino acids. V shed 1 base and J 2 bases; nucleotides not matched to a gene: 5. The CDR3 bases are TGTGCCAGCAGCTTAGGACAGGGTTACACCTACGAGCAGTACTTC. Translated, it gives CASSLGQGYTYEQYF.

V gene TRBV7-2 combines with J gene TRBJ2-1; 11 bases are shared with TRBD2. V shed 0 bases, J shed 4 bases, and the junction held 2 bases outside the gene matches. Germline CDR1 is SGHTA and CDR2 is FQGNSA. The CDR3 consists of 16 residues. As DNA, the CDR3 is TGTGCCAGCAGCTTAGCGGCTAGCGGGGGGTACAATGAGCAGTTCTTC. Its protein product is CASSLAASGGYNEQFF. Filled out from reference TRBV7-2 and TRBJ2-1, the complete variable domain reads GAGVSQSPSNKVTEKGKDVELRCDPISGHTALYWYRQSLGQGLEFLIYFQGNSAPDKSGLPSDRFSAERTGGSVSTLTIQRTQQEDSAVYLCASSLAASGGYNEQFFGPGTRLTVL.

The chain combines TRBV18 with TRBJ2-2, with a tentative D call TRBD1 (5 bases). Between the trimmed V and J ends, which lost 5 bases and 1 base, there was a span of 17 bases. CDR1 is KGHSH, CDR2 LQKENI, per germline. The length of the CDR3 is 17 residues. CDR3 loop: CASSKQTGYQNTGELFF. For the CDR3, the DNA is TGTGCCAGCTCAAAACAAACAGGATACCAGAACACCGGGGAGCTGTTTTTT.

This chain links TRBV4-3 with TRBJ2-6, with a weak D call TRBD2 (6 bases). V was cut by 0 bases and J by 0 bases, with 9 bases left in between. The CDR3 is 17 residues long. Per the germline V gene, CDR1 is LGHNA and CDR2 is YSLEER. The CDR3 loop is CASSQDQGLSGANVLTF. In DNA, the CDR3 is TGCGCCAGCAGCCAAGATCAGGGACTCTCTGGGGCCAACGTCCTGACTTTC.

The rearrangement links TRBV10-2 to TRBJ2-3; TRBD2 matches at 9 bases. Trimming removed 3 bases from V and 5 bases from J; junction bases left unmatched: 9. The CDR3 length is 16 residues. Germline V gene data show CDR1 as WSHSY and CDR2 as SAAADI. CDR3 sequence: CASSDILAGQKDTQYF. CDR3 in DNA: TGCGCCAGCAGTGATATCCTAGCGGGGCAGAAAGATACGCAGTATTTT.

The chain is built from TRBV21-1 and TRBJ1-2; TRBD1 was called by the table and not checked on the DNA. TRBV21-1 is shown as a pseudogene. CDR3 length: 17 amino acids. CDR3 loop: CASSKVDFETGASGYTF. Written as DNA, the CDR3 is TGTGCCAGCAGCAAAGTGGATTTTGAGACAGGGGCTTCGGGCTACACCTTC.